Described below is a single T cell receptor beta chain sequence and its context. Its antigen remains unknown. The data were obtained in a study of OX40 agonist ivuxolimab in advanced cancers. The wider study: Patients received intravenous ivuxolimab every 2 weeks at 0.01 to 10 mg/kg.

V lost 0 bases and J lost 5; bases outside the gene matches: 7. Germline CDR1 reads GTSNPN; CDR2 reads SVGIG (reference sequence). CDR3 length: 16 residues. TCRdb keeps only in-frame clones here, not all; method: immunoSEQ multiplex PCR. The data show roughly 48,000 clones, less than 85% seen once. Study-level results: Those patients achieving a partial response at 0.1-3.0 mg/kg showed among the lowest clonal expansion. In the expanded peripheral T cells, antigen specificity was never determined. More expanded clones were found, on average, in CD8+ than in CD4+ T cells.

The receptor's source is an adult with an advanced solid tumor such as melanoma, head and neck, liver or kidney cancer. The J gene is TRBJ2-5, the V gene TRBV30, with TRBD2 matching over 12 bases. The sample was CD4+ or CD8+ T cells sorted from blood, taken in a trial of the OX40 agonist ivuxolimab. This chain's CDR3 is CAWSVASGGAGETQYF. As DNA, the CDR3 is TGTGCCTGGAGTGTCGCTAGCGGGGGGGCCGGGGAGACCCAGTACTTC. Full variable domain (rest looked up from reference TRBV30 and TRBJ2-5): SQTIHQWPATLVQPVGSPLSLECTVEGTSNPNLYWYRQAAGRGLQLLFYSVGIGQISSEVPQNLSASRPQDRQFILSSKKLLLSDSGFYLCAWSVASGGAGETQYFGPGTRLLVL.